This passage covers 5 T cell receptor beta chains from one sample sequenced in a study of blood T cell repertoires in COVID-19. The protocol was immunoSEQ multiplex PCR, while the TCRdb copy is restricted to in-frame clones and leaves out a portion. Altogether 150,000 to 180,000 clones are present, about 85% being singletons, with the ten largest covering 0.63%. Sequencing used peripheral blood. The receptors originated from a man between 60 and 70 years old with COVID-19, enrolled during active disease.

The chain combines TRBV5-1 with TRBJ1-1; 7 positions agree with TRBD1. CDR1 and CDR2 (germline): SGHRS, YFSETQ. Unmatched junction bases numbered 11, after V lost 5 bases and J lost 1 base. This CDR3 is built from 16 residues. The CDR3 loop is CASSKLGGMGNTEAFF. DNA of the CDR3: TGCGCCAGCAGTAAACTAGGGGGCATGGGGAACACTGAAGCTTTCTTT.

The rearrangement uses TRBV10-2 and TRBJ2-7, with 10 bases matching TRBD2. This CDR3 spans 17 amino acids. J was trimmed by 2 bases and V by 2 bases; bases with no gene match: 9. Germline CDR1 WSHSY, CDR2 SAAADI. CDR3 sequence: CASSEPLTSGTTYEQYF. Written as DNA, the CDR3 is TGCGCCAGCAGTGAGCCTCTTACTAGCGGGACTACCTACGAGCAGTACTTC.

The rearrangement uses TRBV4-2 and TRBJ1-1; 7 bases map to TRBD1. J lost 0 bases, V lost 3 bases, and 7 bases had no gene match. The CDR3 loop spans 16 amino acids. Germline V lookup: CDR1 LGHNA, CDR2 YNFKEQ. CDR3 in DNA: TGTGCCAGCAGCCAGGACGGGGACAGCATGAACACTGAAGCTTTCTTT. Encoded protein: CASSQDGDSMNTEAFF.

The CDR3 nucleotides read TGTGCCAGCAGCCTAGGCGGGGGCTTGAGCTCCTACAATGAGCAGTTCTTC. Its protein product is CASSLGGGLSSYNEQFF. V gene TRBV28 combines with J gene TRBJ2-1; TRBD2 might be the D (7 bases). This CDR3 is 17 amino acids long. Germline V gene lookup returns CDR1 MDHEN and CDR2 SYDVKM. V was shortened by 6 bases and J by 0 bases, with 18 bases between the two germline ends.

This clone was counted a few times. V is TRBV10-3 and J is TRBJ1-3; D not certain. Per the germline V gene, CDR1 is ENHRY and CDR2 is SYGVKD. V gave up 3 bases and J gave up 0 bases, with 6 bases separating them. The CDR3 consists of 14 residues. In nucleotides, the CDR3 is TGTGCCATCAGTGATTCTCGCTCTGGAAACACCATATATTTT. Translating gives CAISDSRSGNTIYF.